This T cell receptor beta chain was sequenced in a study of blood T cells in healthy people across ages. In its sample, this clonotype was seen a few times. What it binds is unknown. Trimming took off 2 bases at V and 6 bases at J, with 5 bases between the two ends. CDR1 is ENHRY, CDR2 SYGVKD, per germline. The CDR3 loop spans 12 amino acids. The second PCR ran roughly 7 to 11 cycles with a sample-barcoded 5' primer and J-beta primers. Every cDNA was tagged by a template-switch adaptor with 12 random nucleotides. Every individual sample yielded 2.5 million or more paired-end reads (each containing CDR3). TCRdb reprocessed the 5' RACE reads via MiXCR and lists one record per CDR3 protein. The sample includes 450,000 to 700,000 distinct CDR3 sequences, approximately 30% of them seen just once. Findings and caveats of the study: For the donors, CMV status was unknown and possibly confounded expanded clonotype changes.

The chain uses TRBV10-3 and TRBJ1-5; no definite D call. The TCR was taken from a woman in her seventies in good health. Sequencing was performed on blood. In DNA form, the CDR3 reads TGTGCCATCAGTGAGGAAGGTCAGCCCCAGCATTTT. This codes for CAISEEGQPQHF.